The T cell receptor beta chain under discussion was sequenced for a study of blood T cells in healthy people across ages. The CDR3 runs to 16 residues. This clonotype was picked up a small number of times. The use of a sample-barcoded 5' primer and a J-beta primer mix characterized a second PCR of 7 to 11 cycles. TCRdb re-called the 5' RACE reads through MiXCR, storing one row per CDR3 protein. The sample holds some 560,000 distinct CDR3 sequences; about 26% are singletons and the top ten take approximately 4%. These data were also filed under a second study, of T cells of mothers and their children.

The specimen was blood. The chain links TRBV12-3 or TRBV12-4 to TRBJ2-5; 13 bases line up with TRBD2. The J call is in doubt because the DNA end fits TRBJ2-1 better. This clonotype was sampled from a boy between 2 and 10 years old in good health. The CDR3 DNA reads TGTGCCAGCAGTTCCACCGGGACTAGCGGGGAGAATGAGCAGTTCTTC. Amino acid sequence: CASSSTGTSGENEQFF.